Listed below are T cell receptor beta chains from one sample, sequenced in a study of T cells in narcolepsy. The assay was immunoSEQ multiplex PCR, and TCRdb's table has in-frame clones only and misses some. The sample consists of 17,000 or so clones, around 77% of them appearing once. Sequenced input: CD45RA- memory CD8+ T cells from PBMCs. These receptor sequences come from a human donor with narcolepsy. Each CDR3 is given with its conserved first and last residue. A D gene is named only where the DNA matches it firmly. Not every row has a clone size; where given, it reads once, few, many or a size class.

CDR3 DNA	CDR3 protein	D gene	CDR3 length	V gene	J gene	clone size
TGTGCCAGCAGCATGACAGGTTATCGCACAGATACGCAGTATTTT	CASSMTGYRTDTQYF	NA	15	TRBV5-6	TRBJ2-3	NA
TGTGCCAGCAGTTATGGAGCAGAAACCGGGGAGCTGTTTTTT	CASSYGAETGELFF	NA	14	TRBV6-5	TRBJ2-2	NA
TGTGCCAGTAGTACCAACTACTTTGAGCAGTTCTTC	CASSTNYFEQFF	NA	12	TRBV19	TRBJ2-1	NA
TGCGCCAGCGGACTAGCGGGAGGAAGCTACGAGCAGTACTTC	CASGLAGGSYEQYF	TRBD2	14	TRBV5-1	TRBJ2-7	once
TGTGCCAGCAGCTTGGGGGGGGCGGTAGATACGCAGTATTTT	CASSLGGAVDTQYF	NA	14	TRBV7-6	TRBJ2-3	once
TGTGCCACCAGCAGACCAAGGCGGGGGTCTAATGAAAAACTGTTTTTT	CATSRPRRGSNEKLFF	NA	16	TRBV15	TRBJ1-4	NA
TGCGCCAGCAGCCAAGCGGGGACACATTCTAGCACAGATACGCAGTATTTT	CASSQAGTHSSTDTQYF	NA	17	TRBV4-1	TRBJ2-3	NA
TGTGCCAGCAGCTTGGCTCGCGGGGGGGCGGCGGATACGCAGTATTTT	CASSLARGGAADTQYF	TRBD2	16	TRBV5-4	TRBJ2-3	NA
TGCAGCGTTGATGGACTAGCGGGAGGGCCCGAACCATCCCCAGATACGCAGTATTTT	CSVDGLAGGPEPSPDTQYF	TRBD2	19	TRBV29-1	TRBJ2-3	NA
TGTGCCAGTCGAGCGCCCGGGACTAGCGGGATTGATGAGCAGTTCTTC	CASRAPGTSGIDEQFF	TRBD2	16	TRBV19	TRBJ2-1	NA
TGTGCCAGCAGCCAGACAGGGATCGGTGAGCAGTTCTTC	CASSQTGIGEQFF	TRBD1	13	TRBV11-2	TRBJ2-1	once
TGTGCCAGCACCGGAGCGGTGTGTGTCTCCTACAATGAGCAGTTCTTC	CASTGAVCVSYNEQFF	NA	16	TRBV11-2	TRBJ2-1	NA
TGTGCCAGCAGCTTAGGTAGTCGCCCGCAGTACTTC	CASSLGSRPQYF	NA	12	TRBV7-9	TRBJ2-7	NA
TGTGCCAGCAGTGAATCGACTAGCGGGAGGGATGAGCAGTTCTTC	CASSESTSGRDEQFF	TRBD2	15	TRBV6-1	TRBJ2-1	NA
TGTGCCAGCAGCGTCCCCGGGAGAGGTCCCTATGGCTACACCTTC	CASSVPGRGPYGYTF	NA	15	TRBV7-9	TRBJ1-2	NA
TGTGCCAGCAGCTTGAACAGGGGGCGAGCGGATGGAAACACCATATATTTT	CASSLNRGRADGNTIYF	TRBD1	17	TRBV7-9	TRBJ1-3	NA
TGTGCCAGCAGCTTAGGGTTGGAGACGGGACAGGGCTCGGGGCAGTACTTC	CASSLGLETGQGSGQYF	TRBD1	17	TRBV13	TRBJ2-7	NA
TGTGCCAGCAGCTCGGACAGGGTTACGGACGAGCAGTACTTC	CASSSDRVTDEQYF	TRBD1	14	TRBV7-8	TRBJ2-7	NA
TGTGCCAGCAGCCAGACAGGGGTTAATCAGCCCCAGCATTTT	CASSQTGVNQPQHF	TRBD1	14	TRBV9	TRBJ1-5	NA
TGTGCCAGCAGAAGCGGGAGTTACGGGGAGCTGTTTTTT	CASRSGSYGELFF	TRBD2	13	TRBV28	TRBJ2-2	NA
TGCGCCAGCAGCCAAGAGGTGGCCAGGGATGGCTACACCTTC	CASSQEVARDGYTF	NA	14	TRBV4-1	TRBJ1-2	NA
TGTGCCAGCAGCCCCTCGGGGAGCACTGAAGCTTTCTTT	CASSPSGSTEAFF	NA	13	TRBV7-9	TRBJ1-1	NA
TGCAGCGTCACAGGGGGCCTTTTCCCTGGGCAGTTCTTC	CSVTGGLFPGQFF	TRBD1	13	TRBV29-1	TRBJ2-1	NA
TGTGCCTGGAGTGAGGGGGCTGAAGCTTTCTTT	CAWSEGAEAFF	NA	11	TRBV30	TRBJ1-1	once
TGTGCCAGCAGCTTAGATTGGAGAGGGGGTTACGAGCAGTACTTC	CASSLDWRGGYEQYF	NA	15	TRBV11-2	TRBJ2-7	NA
TGTGCCAGCAGCTTGTCAGGGACACTCTACGAGCAGTACTTC	CASSLSGTLYEQYF	NA	14	TRBV5-6	TRBJ2-7	NA
TGTGCCAGCAGTGGGACAGACTCCTACAATGAGCAGTTCTTC	CASSGTDSYNEQFF	NA	14	TRBV2	TRBJ2-1	NA
TGTGCCAGCAGCTCTTCGACAGGGGGGAAACTGTTTTTT	CASSSSTGGKLFF	TRBD1	13	TRBV9	TRBJ1-4	few
TGTGCCAGCAGCTTGGGATCTTTACTTTACGAGCAGTACTTC	CASSLGSLLYEQYF	NA	14	TRBV5-6	TRBJ2-7	NA
TGTGCCAGCAGCTTGGGACCCGGGACAGGGGCCCACGAGCAGTACTTC	CASSLGPGTGAHEQYF	TRBD1	16	TRBV11-1	TRBJ2-7	NA
TGTGCCAGCAGTGGAGGACAGGGACCCTACCGGCAGACTACCAGTAGCAATCAGCCCCAGCATTTT	CASSGGQGPYRQTTSSNQPQHF	TRBD1	22	TRBV2	TRBJ1-5	NA
TGTGCCAGCAGCGTAGGAATCCCAGACGAGCAGTACTTC	CASSVGIPDEQYF	NA	13	TRBV9	TRBJ2-7	few
TGTGCCAGCAGCAAAAGTGAAGTAGGGGGTGTCTATGGCTACACCTTC	CASSKSEVGGVYGYTF	NA	16	TRBV21-1	TRBJ1-2	NA
TGTGCCAGCAGTGTAGACAGGGTTACTGAAGCTTTCTTT	CASSVDRVTEAFF	TRBD1	13	TRBV27	TRBJ1-1	NA